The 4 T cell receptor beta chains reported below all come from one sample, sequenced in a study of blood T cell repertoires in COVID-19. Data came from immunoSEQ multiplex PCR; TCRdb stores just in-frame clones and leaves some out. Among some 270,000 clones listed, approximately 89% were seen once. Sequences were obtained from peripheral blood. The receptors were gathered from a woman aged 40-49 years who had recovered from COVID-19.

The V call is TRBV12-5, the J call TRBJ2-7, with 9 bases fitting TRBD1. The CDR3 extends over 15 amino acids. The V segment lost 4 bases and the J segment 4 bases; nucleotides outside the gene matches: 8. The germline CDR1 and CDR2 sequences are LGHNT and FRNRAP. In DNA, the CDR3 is TGTGCTAGTGGTTGGGGCCCCGGGACAGGGTACGAGCAGTACTTC. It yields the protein CASGWGPGTGYEQYF. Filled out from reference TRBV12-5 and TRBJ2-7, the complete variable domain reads DARVTQTPRHKVTEMGQEVTMRCQPILGHNTVFWYRQTMMQGLELLAYFRNRAPLDDSGMPKDRFSAEMPDATLATLKIQPSEPRDSAVYFCASGWGPGTGYEQYFGPGTRLTVT.

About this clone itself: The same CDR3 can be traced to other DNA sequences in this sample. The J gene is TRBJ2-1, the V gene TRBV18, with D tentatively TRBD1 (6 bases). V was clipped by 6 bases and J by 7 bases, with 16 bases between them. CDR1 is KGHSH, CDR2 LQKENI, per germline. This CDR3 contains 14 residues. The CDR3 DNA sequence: TGTGCCAGCTCGCCCGGGTTAACAGGGAATGAGCAGTTCTTC. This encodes CASSPGLTGNEQFF.

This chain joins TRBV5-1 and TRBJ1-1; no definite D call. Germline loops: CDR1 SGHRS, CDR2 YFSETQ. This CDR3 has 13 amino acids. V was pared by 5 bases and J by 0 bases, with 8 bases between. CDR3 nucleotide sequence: TGCGCCAGCAGTTTTAACATGAACACTGAAGCTTTCTTT. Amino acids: CASSFNMNTEAFF.

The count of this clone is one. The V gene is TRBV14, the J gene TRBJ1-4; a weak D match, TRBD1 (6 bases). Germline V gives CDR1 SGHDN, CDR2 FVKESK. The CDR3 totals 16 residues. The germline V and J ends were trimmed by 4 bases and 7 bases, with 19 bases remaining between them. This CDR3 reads CASSLRRSQGFEKLFF. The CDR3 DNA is TGTGCCAGCAGCCTACGACGTTCACAGGGCTTTGAAAAACTGTTTTTT.